Sequencing of this TCR beta chain was carried out in a study of identical twins. TCRdb independently ran MiXCR on the 5' RACE reads; one entry per CDR3 protein. Of under 300,000 distinct CDR3 sequences detected, 9.5% to 15% appear once; the ten largest clones hold about 4%. Trimming left V 5 bases short and J 6 bases short, with 17 bases between. This CDR3 has 14 amino acids. Points from the study as a whole: Among beta out-of-frame sequences, excess sharing between twins appeared weaker. The authors drew conclusions from cross-sectional statistical analysis rather than following the same donors. Cord blood's abundant beta clonotypes had fewer insertions, unlike memory repertoires. Diverse VJ usage suggested most zero-insertion clonotypes were not invariant T cells.

In this sample, this clonotype turned up many times. What it binds is unknown. The same sample was also used in a study of yellow fever vaccine responses in identical twins.

Material: memory (CD45RO+) T cells sorted from blood. The V gene is TRBV12-3 or TRBV12-4, the J gene TRBJ2-7, with D perhaps being TRBD1 or TRBD2 (5 bases each). This clonotype was obtained from a woman aged 18-29 years in good health. CDR3 in amino acids: CASSESRDVSEQYF. For the CDR3, the DNA is TGTGCCAGCAGTGAGTCCCGGGACGTATCCGAGCAGTACTTC.